This T cell receptor (beta chain) derives from a study of T cells in Graves' hyperthyroidism and ophthalmopathy. Germline assignment: CDR1 SGHTA and CDR2 FQGNSA. This CDR3 has 15 amino acids. V dropped 4 bases and J dropped 0 bases, with 7 bases sitting between them. RNA transcripts provided the source from which TCR beta CDR3 regions were amplified. An initial round of RT-PCR targeting the TCR CDR3 relied on the HTBI primer set. A single record per CDR3 protein comes from TCRdb applying MiXCR to the multiplex PCR reads. Of fewer than 550,000 distinct CDR3 sequences in the sample, roughly 25% are singletons; the top ten hold around 11%.

The gene calls are TRBV7-2 and TRBJ2-6; D is undetermined. What was sequenced was blood. This clonotype originated in a woman in her twenties or thirties with Graves' ophthalmopathy. This CDR3 reads CASSWRSSGANVLTF. CDR3 DNA: TGTGCCAGCAGCTGGAGAAGCTCTGGGGCCAACGTCCTGACTTTC.